These 31 T cell receptor beta chains came from one sample sequenced in a study of cytomegalovirus exposure and HLA in healthy donors. Clones were read by immunoSEQ multiplex PCR, and TCRdb kept only the in-frame ones, dropping some. The sample yields 200,000 or so clones, about nine tenths seen once. Sequencing was carried out using PBMCs. The receptor set was obtained from a woman younger than 30 in good health and CMV-seronegative.

The chain uses TRBV4-1 and TRBJ1-6, with a possible D match to TRBD1 (5 bases). The germline V gene encodes CDR1 MGHRA and CDR2 YSYEKL. Between the trimmed V and J ends, which lost 4 bases and 10 bases, there was a span of 26 bases. The CDR3 has 18 residues. CDR3 sequence (DNA): TGCGCCAGCAGCCCCCCAGAGGCCAGTGCCCGCCCAGGGTCACCCCTCCACTTT. Translated, it gives CASSPPEASARPGSPLHF.

The genes are TRBV5-1 and TRBJ2-6; D is ambiguous. The CDR3 extends over 20 amino acids. Between the trimmed V and J ends, which lost 1 base and 0 bases, there was a span of 20 bases. Germline assignment: CDR1 SGHRS and CDR2 YFSETQ. DNA for the CDR3: TGCGCCAGCAGCTTGTTCCCAGGTGTTCTGGGTATCTCTGGGGCCAACGTCCTGACTTTC. It is translated as CASSLFPGVLGISGANVLTF.

As concerns this clone: Within the sample, other DNA sequences also encode this same CDR3. J is TRBJ2-3 and V is TRBV11-2; TRBD2 might be the D (5 bases). Deletions cut 1 base from V and 1 base from J, with 12 bases between. Germline V CDR1 and CDR2: SGHAT, FQNNGV. The CDR3 runs to 16 residues. The CDR3 region has the DNA TGTGCCAGCAGCTTAGGAGGAGGTAGGGGCACAGATACGCAGTATTTT. Residues: CASSLGGGRGTDTQYF.

This clone appeared a few times. This sequence joins TRBV6-5 and TRBJ1-2, with 9 bases lining up with TRBD1. V gave up 2 bases and J gave up 6 bases; unmatched junction bases: 4. This CDR3 spans 14 amino acids. CDR1 is MNHEY, CDR2 SVGAGI, per germline. The CDR3: CASSYRQGVNGYTF. The CDR3 coding sequence is TGTGCCAGCAGTTACAGACAGGGGGTTAATGGCTACACCTTC.

The V call is TRBV5-1, the J call TRBJ1-2; D unresolved. V lost 4 bases and J lost 8, with 12 bases in between. The CDR3 is 12 amino acids. CDR1 is SGHRS, CDR2 YFSETQ, per germline. The CDR3 DNA is TGCGCCAGCAGCACGGACTATGTGGGCTACACCTTC. This gives the protein CASSTDYVGYTF.

The chain is built from TRBV28 and TRBJ1-1, with D unresolved. The CDR3 covers 16 residues. The V end was cut by 1 base, the J end by 2 bases, with 14 bases between. Per germline, CDR1 MDHEN and CDR2 SYDVKM. The CDR3 region is CASSLYHGISNTEAFF. In nucleotides, the CDR3 is TGTGCCAGCAGTTTATACCACGGGATTTCTAACACTGAAGCTTTCTTT.

The V and J genes are TRBV5-1 and TRBJ2-3; D perhaps matches TRBD1 (6 bases). The CDR3 spans 18 residues. Germline-derived CDR1 and CDR2 are SGHRS and YFSETQ. V was trimmed by 4 bases and J by 4 bases, leaving 25 bases between them. DNA for the CDR3: TGCGCCAGCAGCCGAAAAGTGCCTACAGGGTCCAGGGCAGATACGCAGTATTTT. Protein product: CASSRKVPTGSRADTQYF.

This clone appeared once. The chain carries TRBV12-5 and TRBJ2-7; D unresolved. The CDR3 runs 10 residues. The V gene's germline CDR1 is LGHNT and CDR2 FRNRAP. V dropped 9 bases and J dropped 3 bases, with 6 bases sitting between them. CDR3 protein: CARQNYEQYF. DNA of the CDR3: TGTGCTAGGCAGAACTACGAGCAGTACTTC.

The chain joins TRBV19 to TRBJ2-2; tentatively, D is TRBD2 (6 bases). V was pared by 7 bases and J by 4 bases, with 16 bases between. The CDR3 contains 15 residues. Germline V lookup: CDR1 LNHDA, CDR2 SQIVND (reference sequence). The CDR3 is CASKEGGGGTGELFF. Here the CDR3 DNA reads TGTGCCAGTAAGGAGGGAGGCGGCGGCACCGGGGAGCTGTTTTTT.

A word on this clone: A junction boundary mismatches the germline segment, possibly from a read error. The CDR3 region has the DNA TGTGCCAGCAGTTTACCGGGACAGGGTGCTAAAGAAAAACTGTTTTTT. Its protein product is CASSLPGQGAKEKLFF. V gene TRBV28 combines with J gene TRBJ1-4; 9 nucleotides match TRBD1. The CDR3 covers 16 residues. CDR1 and CDR2 (germline): MDHEN, SYDVKM. Supplemented by reference TRBV28 and TRBJ1-4, the full variable domain reads DVKVTQSSRYLVKRTGEKVFLECVQDMDHENMFWYRQDPGLGLRLIYFSYDVKMKEKGDIPEGYSVSREKKERFSLILESASTNQTSMYLCASSLPGQGAKEKLFFGSGTQLSVL.

The V gene is TRBV29-1, the J gene TRBJ1-1; the match to TRBD1 covers 8 bases. CDR1 and CDR2 (germline): SQVTM, ANQGSEA. CDR3 length: 13 residues. V dropped 7 bases and J dropped 11; count of bases not matched to a gene: 15. The chain's CDR3 is CSASGQGREGAFF. The CDR3 DNA follows: TGCAGCGCTTCCGGACAGGGAAGGGAGGGCGCTTTCTTT.

The chain carries TRBV29-1 and TRBJ1-4, with TRBD1 matching over 10 bases. The CDR3 is made up of 15 amino acids. CDR1 is SQVTM, CDR2 ANQGSEA, per germline. V gave up 1 base and J gave up 8 bases; unmatched junction bases: 7. CDR3 nucleotide sequence: TGCAGCGTTGAAGTGTCCGGGACAGGGGCCGAAAAACTGTTTTTT. As protein: CSVEVSGTGAEKLFF. Variable domain in full (rest from reference TRBV29-1 and TRBJ1-4): SAVISQKPSRDICQRGTSLTIQCQVDSQVTMMFWYRQQPGQSLTLIATANQGSEATYESGFVIDKFPISRPNLTFSTLTVSNMSPEDSSIYLCSVEVSGTGAEKLFFGSGTQLSVL.

V and J are TRBV6-5 and TRBJ1-5; D ambiguous. The CDR3 spans 15 residues. Germline V gene data show CDR1 as MNHEY and CDR2 as SVGAGI. V dropped 4 bases and J dropped 0 bases, with 10 bases sitting between them. Written as DNA, the CDR3 is TGTGCCAGCAGTTCCGGACTCCATAGCAATCAGCCCCAGCATTTT. It codes for CASSSGLHSNQPQHF.

The chain has TRBV2 and TRBJ1-3; TRBD1 might be the D (5 bases). The CDR3 runs 14 residues. Germline V gene data show CDR1 as SNHLY and CDR2 as FYNNEI. V was trimmed by 1 base and J by 9 bases, leaving 13 bases between them. The CDR3 is CASSEDRMESTIYF. DNA for the CDR3: TGTGCCAGCAGTGAAGACAGGATGGAGAGCACCATATATTTT.

The V and J genes are TRBV12-5 and TRBJ1-4; D is undetermined. The V gene lost 6 bases and the J gene lost 7 bases, with 15 bases spanning the gap. Germline CDR1 and CDR2: LGHNT and FRNRAP. This CDR3 has 14 residues. The CDR3: CASGDGSNSEKLFF. Written as DNA, the CDR3 is TGTGCTAGTGGAGACGGGTCTAACTCTGAAAAACTGTTTTTT.

The chain is built from TRBV7-9 and TRBJ1-4; D remains unclear. This CDR3 is 13 amino acids long. Germline assignment: CDR1 SEHNR and CDR2 FQNEAQ (reference sequence). V lost 5 bases and J lost 9, with 13 bases in between. Written as DNA, the CDR3 is TGTGCCAGCAGCCTTAACTTCGCTCAAAAACTGTTTTTT. This sequence encodes CASSLNFAQKLFF.

This clone occurred once. The genes are TRBV21-1 and TRBJ2-1; TRBD2, the D gene given by the table, was not confirmed from the DNA. TRBV21-1 is a pseudogene segment. This CDR3 has 14 residues. The CDR3 nucleotides are TGTGCCAGCAGCAAAGATAATGAGGTGGATGAGCAGTTCTTC. This translates into CASSKDNEVDEQFF.

This chain joins TRBV18 and TRBJ2-7, with 10 nucleotides matching TRBD2. Germline lookup yields CDR1 KGHSH and CDR2 LQKENI. Trimming at V came to 5 bases and at J to 3 bases, leaving 10 bases not matched to a gene. CDR3 size: 16 residues. The CDR3 nucleotides are TGTGCCAGCTCAGTAGCGGGAGGCGGGGGATACTACGAGCAGTACTTC. Encoded protein: CASSVAGGGGYYEQYF. Complete variable domain (other parts from reference TRBV18 and TRBJ2-7): NAGVMQNPRHLVRRRGQEARLRCSPMKGHSHVYWYRQLPEEGLKFMVYLQKENIIDESGMPKERFSAEFPKEGPSILRIQQVVRGDSAAYFCASSVAGGGGYYEQYFGPGTRLTVT.

The J gene is TRBJ1-1, the V gene TRBV5-6, with D possibly being TRBD1 (5 bases). The CDR3 has 15 amino acids. Germline-derived CDR1 and CDR2 are SGHDT and YYEEEE. V lost 4 bases to trimming and J lost 4 bases, with 17 bases between them. The CDR3 nucleotides read TGTGCCAGCAGCACGTCTGGGGGGTTGGGCACTGAAGCTTTCTTT. Translated, it gives CASSTSGGLGTEAFF.

This rearrangement joins TRBV4-1 to TRBJ2-7; D might be TRBD2 (6 bases). The germline V gene encodes CDR1 MGHRA and CDR2 YSYEKL. The CDR3 extends over 15 amino acids. V was cut by 4 bases and J by 1 base, with 14 bases left in between. The CDR3 DNA sequence: TGCGCCAGCAGCCCCCGGGACGGGGGTTCCTACGAGCAGTACTTC. As protein: CASSPRDGGSYEQYF.

The chain is built from TRBV27 and TRBJ2-3; tentatively, D is TRBD1 (6 bases). Between the trimmed V and J ends, which lost 2 bases and 1 base, there was a span of 13 bases. Germline assignment: CDR1 MNHEY and CDR2 SMNVEV (reference sequence). This CDR3 has 16 residues. DNA for the CDR3: TGTGCCAGCAGTTTAAGGGGGATTGGTGGCACAGATACGCAGTATTTT. Translation: CASSLRGIGGTDTQYF.

The chain carries TRBV27 and TRBJ2-7; TRBD2 agrees at 7 bases. CDR1 and CDR2 from the germline V gene are MNHEY and SMNVEV (reference sequence). This CDR3 contains 15 residues. The V gene end was trimmed by 3 bases and the J gene end by 4 bases; junction bases not matched to a gene: 9. Here the CDR3 reads CASSFTSATRYEQYF. In DNA form, the CDR3 reads TGTGCCAGCAGTTTCACTAGCGCCACAAGATACGAGCAGTACTTC.

With respect to this clone: At the DNA level, this CDR3 is encoded by other sequences in the same sample as well. The chain joins TRBV7-9 to TRBJ2-5, with 9 positions matching TRBD1. Germline assignment: CDR1 SEHNR and CDR2 FQNEAQ (reference sequence). CDR3 length equals 15 residues. V dropped 5 bases and J dropped 3; count of bases not matched to a gene: 7. This chain's CDR3 is CASSRTGTGKETQYF. CDR3 DNA: TGTGCCAGCAGCCGGACCGGGACAGGGAAAGAGACCCAGTACTTC.

J is TRBJ1-1 and V is TRBV9, with 8 bases fitting TRBD1. Losses at the gene ends were 4 bases for V and 5 bases for J; bases not matched to a gene: 10. Germline CDR1 reads SGDLS; CDR2 reads YYNGEE. The CDR3 runs 15 residues. This CDR3 is CASSPPTGVLTEAFF. The CDR3 DNA sequence: TGTGCCAGCAGCCCCCCGACAGGGGTGTTGACTGAAGCTTTCTTT.

This chain joins TRBV28 and TRBJ1-5; D remains ambiguous. The germline V gene has CDR1 MDHEN and CDR2 SYDVKM. This CDR3 region has 12 residues. The ends were cut back, 8 bases at V and 4 bases at J, with 9 bases in the middle. The CDR3 protein is CASALTNQPQHF. CDR3 in DNA: TGTGCCAGCGCCCTGACAAATCAGCCCCAGCATTTT.

This clone was detected once. The CDR3 reads CASSRSGYHTDTQYF. The CDR3 bases are TGTGCCAGTAGTCGGTCGGGGTACCACACAGATACGCAGTATTTT. V gene TRBV19 combines with J gene TRBJ2-3; the D gene is possibly TRBD2 (5 bases). From germline, CDR1 is LNHDA and CDR2 SQIVND (reference sequence). Trimming took 5 bases from V and 2 from J, leaving 14 bases between them. This CDR3 has 15 residues.

V gene TRBV5-5 combines with J gene TRBJ2-7, with 11 bases aligning to TRBD1. This CDR3 comprises 14 residues. With V trimmed by 4 bases and J by 2 bases, 2 bases remained unmatched. CDR1 is SGHKS and CDR2 is YYEKEE in the germline V gene (reference sequence). The CDR3 DNA is TGTGCCAGCAGCGCGGGACAGGGGGCCTACGAGCAGTACTTC. This encodes CASSAGQGAYEQYF.

The V call is TRBV6-6, the J call TRBJ1-2; 7 bases fit TRBD1. J gave up 8 bases and V 6 bases, and 12 bases lay outside the gene matches. The CDR3 is made up of 14 amino acids. Germline-derived CDR1 and CDR2 are MNHNY and SVGAGI (reference sequence). The CDR3 spells CASSRGQLPGGYTF. The CDR3 DNA follows: TGTGCCAGCAGCCGGGGACAGTTACCGGGAGGCTACACCTTC.

The CDR3 here is CASSEHGLAGSYEQYF. The CDR3 DNA reads as TGTGCCAGCAGTGAACACGGTCTAGCGGGAAGCTACGAGCAGTACTTC. This chain links TRBV6-1 with TRBJ2-7, with TRBD2 identical over 9 bases. The CDR3 has 16 residues. Germline V CDR1 and CDR2: MNHNS, SASEGT. Germline trimming cut 2 bases from V and 3 bases from J; bases unmatched to any gene: 8.

Points on this clone: Distinct nucleotide sequences in the sample also encode this CDR3. The gene calls are TRBV6-1 and TRBJ2-5; no definite D call. This CDR3 has 12 residues. The ends were cut back, 3 bases at V and 4 bases at J, with 6 bases in the middle. Germline CDR1 reads MNHNS; CDR2 reads SASEGT. The CDR3 protein is CASSETRETQYF. The CDR3 bases are TGTGCCAGCAGTGAGACACGAGAGACCCAGTACTTC.

The rearrangement links TRBV5-4 to TRBJ2-7; D gene uncertain. Germline loops: CDR1 SGHNT, CDR2 YYREEE (reference sequence). Between the trimmed V and J ends, which lost 3 bases and 6 bases, there was a span of 7 bases. This CDR3 region has 11 residues. The CDR3 loop is CASSSPLEQYF. In DNA form, the CDR3 reads TGTGCCAGCAGCTCCCCCCTCGAGCAGTACTTC.